A selection of T cell receptor beta chains follows, all from one sample in a study of blood T cell repertoires in COVID-19. Profiled with immunoSEQ multiplex PCR; TCRdb holds only in-frame clones, not every one. The sample contains over 200,000 clones, about 83% of which appear only once. The specimen sequenced was peripheral blood. These receptors were collected from a middle-aged woman with active or convalescent COVID-19. Both conserved end residues are part of each CDR3. A D gene is named only where the DNA matches it firmly. Size values are once, few and many counts, or a class for expanded clones, and some rows have none.

size: NA
J: TRBJ2-7
V: TRBV2
D: TRBD2
DNA: TGTGCCACCCTTTGGGAGGGCCCCCAGTACTTC
CDR3: CATLWEGPQYF

size: few
J: TRBJ1-4
V: TRBV7-9
D: NA
DNA: TGTGCCAGCGGCTCGGACAGAAGAGAAAAACTGTTTTTT
CDR3: CASGSDRREKLFF

size: NA
J: TRBJ1-5
V: TRBV2
D: NA
DNA: TGTGCCAGCAGAGAGACTACTCAGAGCAATCAGCCCCAGCATTTT
CDR3: CASRETTQSNQPQHF

size: once
J: TRBJ2-3
V: TRBV4-1
D: NA
DNA: TGCGCCAGCAGCCAAGATCAGGTGGGGGGACCCACAGATACGCAGTATTTT
CDR3: CASSQDQVGGPTDTQYF

size: NA
J: TRBJ1-6
V: TRBV11-3
D: TRBD1
DNA: TGTGCCAGCAGCTTAGGACAGGGAGTTAATTCACCCCTCCACTTT
CDR3: CASSLGQGVNSPLHF

size: NA
J: TRBJ2-3
V: TRBV30
D: NA
DNA: TGTGCCTGGAGTGTACTGCTCGCAGATACGCAGTATTTT
CDR3: CAWSVLLADTQYF

size: NA
J: TRBJ1-2
V: TRBV5-6
D: TRBD1
DNA: TGTGCCAGCAGCGGGACAGGGAGGTATGGCTACACCTTC
CDR3: CASSGTGRYGYTF

size: NA
J: TRBJ1-1
V: TRBV5-8
D: NA
DNA: TGTGCCAGCAGCGAACAAACGAACACTGAAGCTTTCTTT
CDR3: CASSEQTNTEAFF

size: once
J: TRBJ1-2
V: TRBV9
D: TRBD1
DNA: TGTGCCAGCAGCGTAACCCATACCGGGACAGGGGGTTTGTATGGCTACACCTTC
CDR3: CASSVTHTGTGGLYGYTF

size: few
J: TRBJ2-1
V: TRBV20-1
D: NA
DNA: TGCAGTGCCGAGGGGGGGAGCCTTAAGTTCTTC
CDR3: CSAEGGSLKFF

size: NA
J: TRBJ1-3
V: TRBV5-4
D: NA
DNA: TGTGCCAGCAGCTTGGGGGCAGATGCGGGAAACACCATATATTTT
CDR3: CASSLGADAGNTIYF

size: NA
J: TRBJ2-1
V: TRBV6-5
D: NA
DNA: TGTGCCAGCAGTTTACGGACAGAGCAGTTCTTC
CDR3: CASSLRTEQFF

size: NA
J: TRBJ1-2
V: TRBV18
D: TRBD1
DNA: TGTGCCAGCTCACCGGCCCACAGGGGGGCTTATGGCTACACCTTC
CDR3: CASSPAHRGAYGYTF